The 10 T cell receptor beta chains in this list originate from one sample, sequenced in a study of cytomegalovirus exposure and HLA in healthy donors. Primers included in the PCR were 60 Vbeta and 13 Jbeta primers. Clones were sequenced by immunoSEQ multiplex PCR, and TCRdb holds only the in-frame ones, with some missing. This table has about 110,000 clones, 81% appearing once. The sequenced sample consisted of PBMCs. Source of these receptors: a woman aged 30 to 39 in good health and CMV-seronegative.

The CDR3 region is CASGPGGTANTGELFF. The CDR3 region has the DNA TGCGCCAGCGGCCCAGGGGGCACGGCGAACACCGGGGAGCTGTTTTTT. The chain joins TRBV5-1 to TRBJ2-2, with 8 bases identical to TRBD1. Trimming at V came to 7 bases and at J to 0 bases, leaving 8 bases not matched to a gene. This CDR3 region has 16 residues. CDR1 SGHRS and CDR2 YFSETQ come from the germline V gene.

The V and J genes are TRBV5-1 and TRBJ2-7, with 9 nucleotides matching TRBD1. This CDR3 has 12 residues. Germline trimming cut 8 bases from V and 2 bases from J; bases unmatched to any gene: 2. Germline V gene lookup returns CDR1 SGHRS and CDR2 YFSETQ. In nucleotides, the CDR3 is TGCGCCAGTAGACAGGGGGCCTACGAGCAGTACTTC. Amino acids: CASRQGAYEQYF.

V usage is TRBV6-1 and J usage is TRBJ2-1, with 10 bases lining up with TRBD1. Germline CDR1 is MNHNS and CDR2 is SASEGT. V shed 7 bases, J shed 4 bases, and the junction held 7 bases outside the gene matches. The CDR3 is made up of 15 amino acids. CDR3 sequence: CASNPTGGAYNEQFF. In DNA, the CDR3 is TGTGCCAGCAATCCGACAGGGGGCGCTTACAATGAGCAGTTCTTC.

The rearrangement uses TRBV7-9 and TRBJ1-4; 7 bases fit TRBD1. Germline CDR1 reads SEHNR; CDR2 reads FQNEAQ (reference sequence). The CDR3 spans 17 residues. After removal of 3 bases from V and 10 bases from J, the junction contained 17 bases not matched to a gene. CDR3 loop: CASSFGRSDRAGGKLFF. The CDR3 DNA is TGTGCCAGCAGCTTCGGGAGGTCCGACAGGGCGGGAGGAAAACTGTTTTTT.

The chain is built from TRBV5-4 and TRBJ2-5; TRBD2 matches 12 bases. CDR1 SGHNT and CDR2 YYREEE come from the germline V gene (reference sequence). V gave up 4 bases and J gave up 5 bases; unmatched junction bases: 9. There are 16 residues in the CDR3. The CDR3 protein is CASSPSLAGGGETQYF. For the CDR3, the DNA is TGTGCCAGCAGCCCCTCACTAGCGGGAGGAGGGGAGACCCAGTACTTC.

The V gene is TRBV23-1, the J gene TRBJ2-7; no firm D call. TRBV23-1 is given ORF status, its function remaining uncertain. This CDR3 contains 14 residues. The V end was cut by 0 bases, the J end by 6 bases, with 12 bases between. The CDR3 here is CASSQSQRDTEQYF. The CDR3 nucleotides read TGCGCCAGCAGTCAATCGCAGCGAGATACCGAGCAGTACTTC.

The chain employs TRBV5-4 and TRBJ1-2; D uncertain. With 5 bases removed from V and 7 bases from J, the gap between germline ends came to 15 bases. The germline gives CDR1 SGHNT, CDR2 YYREEE (reference sequence). The CDR3 spans 13 residues. The CDR3 region is CASSQTSGVGYTF. CDR3 sequence (DNA): TGTGCCAGCAGTCAAACCTCCGGGGTTGGCTACACCTTC.

The gene calls are TRBV7-9 and TRBJ1-2, with D maybe TRBD1 (6 bases). Trimming pared 5 bases from V and 12 bases from J, leaving 22 bases between. The CDR3 totals 14 residues. Germline V gene lookup returns CDR1 SEHNR and CDR2 FQNEAQ (reference sequence). In DNA form, the CDR3 reads TGTGCCAGCAGCCCGGACAGCCGGGAATTCCGCGACACCTTC. It translates to CASSPDSREFRDTF.

CDR3 in DNA: TGTGCCAGCAGCTTGGAGGGCGGCTATGGCTACACCTTC. Its translation: CASSLEGGYGYTF. V usage is TRBV11-2 and J usage is TRBJ1-2; D is ambiguous. The CDR3 length is 13 residues. Germline V gives CDR1 SGHAT, CDR2 FQNNGV. Trimming took off 3 bases at V and 4 bases at J, with 9 bases between the two ends.

This chain uses TRBV28 with TRBJ1-5; D might be TRBD1 (6 bases). The CDR3 extends over 14 amino acids. Germline values: CDR1 MDHEN, CDR2 SYDVKM. V lost 7 bases and J lost 6, with 16 bases in between. CDR3 DNA sequence: TGTGCCAGCACCTTTGAACAGGGTGTTCAGCCCCAGCATTTT. It translates to CASTFEQGVQPQHF.